Listed below are T cell receptor beta chains from one sample, sequenced in a study of T cells in Graves' hyperthyroidism and ophthalmopathy. TCRdb ran MiXCR on the multiplex PCR reads and lists one entry per CDR3 protein. The data show a few hundred thousand distinct CDR3 sequences, with roughly 14% seen just once and roughly 20% held by the top ten. Sequenced: blood. These receptors were obtained from a man younger than 40 with Graves' hyperthyroidism that later progressed to Graves' ophthalmopathy. CDR3s include the opening cysteine and the closing phenylalanine or tryptophan. D genes are given only for firm matches. The size field is filled for only some rows; it gives once, few, many or a size class.

CDR3 DNA: TGTGCCAGCAGCTTTATCGGGGGATATGGCTACACCTTC
CDR3 protein: CASSFIGGYGYTF
clone size: few
V gene: TRBV7-2
J gene: TRBJ1-2
D gene: .

CDR3 DNA: TGCGCCAGCAGCCGGACAGGGCCCTTCATGAACACTGAAGCTTTCTTT
CDR3 protein: CASSRTGPFMNTEAFF
clone size: .
V gene: TRBV4-1
J gene: TRBJ1-1
D gene: TRBD1

CDR3 DNA: TGTGCCAGCAGCCCATTCAACACCGGGGAGCTGTTTTTT
CDR3 protein: CASSPFNTGELFF
clone size: few
V gene: TRBV9
J gene: TRBJ2-2
D gene: .

CDR3 DNA: TGTGCCAGCAGCCCTAGCGGGGGGGCTCGGGAGACCCAGTACTTC
CDR3 protein: CASSPSGGARETQYF
clone size: many
V gene: TRBV7-9
J gene: TRBJ2-5
D gene: TRBD2

CDR3 DNA: TGTGCCAGCAGCCCGGGACAGAGAACCTACGAGCAGTACTTC
CDR3 protein: CASSPGQRTYEQYF
clone size: many
V gene: TRBV3-1
J gene: TRBJ2-7
D gene: TRBD1

CDR3 DNA: TGTGCCAGCAGTTCCGGATCTATAAGGAGCTCCTATAATTCACCCCTCCACTTT
CDR3 protein: CASSSGSIRSSYNSPLHF
clone size: many
V gene: TRBV27
J gene: TRBJ1-6
D gene: .

CDR3 DNA: TGTGCCAGCAGCTTGGGGGGGGGTACGCAGTATTTT
CDR3 protein: CASSLGGGTQYF
clone size: many
V gene: TRBV7-2
J gene: TRBJ2-3
D gene: TRBD2

CDR3 DNA: TGTGCCAGTAGTATTGGTCCTAGCGCACATGAGCAGTTCTTC
CDR3 protein: CASSIGPSAHEQFF
clone size: .
V gene: TRBV19
J gene: TRBJ2-1
D gene: .

CDR3 DNA: TGTGCCAGCAGTATCGGGGGTATGACTGAAGCTTTCTTT
CDR3 protein: CASSIGGMTEAFF
clone size: many
V gene: TRBV6-1
J gene: TRBJ1-1
D gene: .

CDR3 DNA: TGTGCCAGCAGTTACTCGAGTCAAATCACAGATACGCAGTATTTT
CDR3 protein: CASSYSSQITDTQYF
clone size: few
V gene: TRBV6-5
J gene: TRBJ2-3
D gene: .

CDR3 DNA: TGTGCCAGCTCACCCCACAATGAGCAGTACTTC
CDR3 protein: CASSPHNEQYF
clone size: few
V gene: TRBV18
J gene: TRBJ2-7
D gene: .

CDR3 DNA: TGTGCCACCAGCAGAGACCGGGACGGCAACACTGAAGCTTTCTTT
CDR3 protein: CATSRDRDGNTEAFF
clone size: few
V gene: TRBV15
J gene: TRBJ1-1
D gene: .

CDR3 DNA: TGTGCCAGTAGTATGGGATGGGGAGAGGGACCGGCCTACGAGCAGTACTTC
CDR3 protein: CASSMGWGEGPAYEQYF
clone size: .
V gene: TRBV19
J gene: TRBJ2-7
D gene: .

CDR3 DNA: TGCGCCAGCAGCTTGCGGGCCGTCACTGGAAACACCATATATTTT
CDR3 protein: CASSLRAVTGNTIYF
clone size: few
V gene: TRBV5-1
J gene: TRBJ1-3
D gene: .

CDR3 DNA: TGCAGTGCTCTACAGGGCGCTAACACTGAAGCTTTCTTT
CDR3 protein: CSALQGANTEAFF
clone size: many
V gene: TRBV20-1
J gene: TRBJ1-1
D gene: .

CDR3 DNA: TGCAGTGCTTCGACAGGGTTGGGTTATGGGTCACCCCTCCACTTT
CDR3 protein: CSASTGLGYGSPLHF
clone size: .
V gene: TRBV20-1
J gene: TRBJ1-6
D gene: TRBD1

CDR3 DNA: TGTGCCAGCAGCTTCGGTCCCCCAGCAACTAATGAAAAACTGTTTTTT
CDR3 protein: CASSFGPPATNEKLFF
clone size: few
V gene: TRBV11-3
J gene: TRBJ1-4
D gene: .

CDR3 DNA: TGCAGTGCGGGGGACAGGTACGGTGGCTACACCTTC
CDR3 protein: CSAGDRYGGYTF
clone size: .
V gene: TRBV20-1
J gene: TRBJ1-2
D gene: TRBD1

CDR3 DNA: TGCGCCAGCAGCTTGGGGGAAGGGGGTGAGCAGTACTTC
CDR3 protein: CASSLGEGGEQYF
clone size: many
V gene: TRBV5-1
J gene: TRBJ2-7
D gene: .

CDR3 DNA: TGCAGTGCTAGAGATCCCAGGGATAACACCGGGGAGCTGTTTTTT
CDR3 protein: CSARDPRDNTGELFF
clone size: .
V gene: TRBV20-1
J gene: TRBJ2-2
D gene: .

CDR3 DNA: TGCGCCAGCAGCGTCACAGGGGGCGTCACTGAAGCTTTCTTT
CDR3 protein: CASSVTGGVTEAFF
clone size: many
V gene: TRBV5-1
J gene: TRBJ1-1
D gene: TRBD1

CDR3 DNA: TGTGCCAGCACCGGCTCCTACAATGAGCAGTTCTTC
CDR3 protein: CASTGSYNEQFF
clone size: .
V gene: TRBV6-1
J gene: TRBJ2-1
D gene: .

CDR3 DNA: TGTGCCAGCAGCCGACCCCAAGGGACAGGGCGGTTCGAGCAGTACTTC
CDR3 protein: CASSRPQGTGRFEQYF
clone size: many
V gene: TRBV7-8
J gene: TRBJ2-7
D gene: TRBD1

CDR3 DNA: TGCAGTAAACAGGGGGCGAGCAATCAGCCCCAGCATTTT
CDR3 protein: CSKQGASNQPQHF
clone size: many
V gene: TRBV20-1
J gene: TRBJ1-5
D gene: TRBD1

CDR3 DNA: TGTGCCAGCAGTTACCGGTTCTATCCGGAAGGGCAGCCCCAGCATTTT
CDR3 protein: CASSYRFYPEGQPQHF
clone size: few
V gene: TRBV6-5
J gene: TRBJ1-5
D gene: .

CDR3 DNA: TGTGCCACCAGTGATTTAAGGGATGGGGCCAACGTCCTGACTTTC
CDR3 protein: CATSDLRDGANVLTF
clone size: .
V gene: TRBV24-1
J gene: TRBJ2-6
D gene: .

CDR3 DNA: TGCGGGAGTGCCGCTGGAAACACCATATATTTT
CDR3 protein: CGSAAGNTIYF
clone size: .
V gene: TRBV10-2
J gene: TRBJ1-3
D gene: .

CDR3 DNA: TGTGCCAGCATCCGTGGGGGAGCTAACTATGGCTACACCTTC
CDR3 protein: CASIRGGANYGYTF
clone size: many
V gene: TRBV28
J gene: TRBJ1-2
D gene: .

CDR3 DNA: TGTGCCAGCTACTCTCAGGGGGGGGCCTACAATGAGCAGTTCTTC
CDR3 protein: CASYSQGGAYNEQFF
clone size: .
V gene: TRBV2
J gene: TRBJ2-1
D gene: .

CDR3 DNA: TGTGCCAGCTCACCGAATAACAGGGGTGCTTTCTTT
CDR3 protein: CASSPNNRGAFF
clone size: many
V gene: TRBV18
J gene: TRBJ1-1
D gene: TRBD1

CDR3 DNA: TGTGCCAGCAGCCAAGAGGTGGGTAGCCCAGCCTACAATGAGCAGTTCTTC
CDR3 protein: CASSQEVGSPAYNEQFF
clone size: few
V gene: TRBV3-1
J gene: TRBJ2-1
D gene: .

CDR3 DNA: TGTGCCACCCTACAGGGGTATGGCAATGAGCAGTTCTTC
CDR3 protein: CATLQGYGNEQFF
clone size: .
V gene: TRBV18
J gene: TRBJ2-1
D gene: TRBD1

CDR3 DNA: TGTGCCAGCAGTTACTCGATTCCCTTTGGCTACACCTTC
CDR3 protein: CASSYSIPFGYTF
clone size: many
V gene: TRBV6-5
J gene: TRBJ1-2
D gene: .

CDR3 DNA: TGCGCCAGCAGCTCGGACAGGGGGCGCGGAACAGATACGCAGTATTTT
CDR3 protein: CASSSDRGRGTDTQYF
clone size: .
V gene: TRBV5-1
J gene: TRBJ2-3
D gene: TRBD1

CDR3 DNA: TGCGCCAGCTCCGAGCCGACTAGCACAGATACGCAGTATTTT
CDR3 protein: CASSEPTSTDTQYF
clone size: .
V gene: TRBV5-1
J gene: TRBJ2-3
D gene: .

CDR3 DNA: TGCGCCAGCAGCCAGCAGGGTCTGTTGAACACTGAAGCTTTCTTT
CDR3 protein: CASSQQGLLNTEAFF
clone size: .
V gene: TRBV5-1
J gene: TRBJ1-1
D gene: .

CDR3 DNA: TGCAGTGCTGTACAGGGAGTCGGAATAGGGTACGAGCAGTACTTC
CDR3 protein: CSAVQGVGIGYEQYF
clone size: .
V gene: TRBV20-1
J gene: TRBJ2-7
D gene: .

CDR3 DNA: TGTGCCAGCAGTTACTCTTTTGCAATAGCCAAAAACATTCAGTACTTC
CDR3 protein: CASSYSFAIAKNIQYF
clone size: .
V gene: TRBV6-5
J gene: TRBJ2-4
D gene: .

CDR3 DNA: TGCGCCAGCAGCCAAGGTCTAGCGGGGATTACAGATACGCAGTATTTT
CDR3 protein: CASSQGLAGITDTQYF
clone size: .
V gene: TRBV4-1
J gene: TRBJ2-3
D gene: TRBD2

CDR3 DNA: TGTGCCAGCTCACCGTCTCTGCGGTCTGATGAGCAGTTCTTC
CDR3 protein: CASSPSLRSDEQFF
clone size: many
V gene: TRBV18
J gene: TRBJ2-1
D gene: .

CDR3 DNA: TGCGCCAGTCAAACCGGGACGCGGAGTAATTCACCCCTCCACTTT
CDR3 protein: CASQTGTRSNSPLHF
clone size: .
V gene: TRBV5-1
J gene: TRBJ1-6
D gene: .

CDR3 DNA: TGTGCCAGCAGCTTAGGGGGGCAGAGAAGCTCCTACGAGCAGTACTTC
CDR3 protein: CASSLGGQRSSYEQYF
clone size: many
V gene: TRBV13
J gene: TRBJ2-7
D gene: .

CDR3 DNA: TGTGCCAGCAGCCCCCCAGGCGGGGGGGTTCAAGAGACCCAGTACTTC
CDR3 protein: CASSPPGGGVQETQYF
clone size: .
V gene: TRBV9
J gene: TRBJ2-5
D gene: TRBD2

CDR3 DNA: TGTGCCAGCATAGAAGCGGGGGGAGGCGATACGCAGTATTTT
CDR3 protein: CASIEAGGGDTQYF
clone size: many
V gene: TRBV27
J gene: TRBJ2-3
D gene: TRBD2

CDR3 DNA: TGTGCCAGCAGCACCCCTAGCGGGGGGGCTCTCGGGGAGCTGTTTTTT
CDR3 protein: CASSTPSGGALGELFF
clone size: .
V gene: TRBV5-6
J gene: TRBJ2-2
D gene: TRBD2

CDR3 DNA: TGTGCCAGCAGCCCTGTAGTGGGGCAGAACTACGAGCAGTACTTC
CDR3 protein: CASSPVVGQNYEQYF
clone size: few
V gene: TRBV3-1
J gene: TRBJ2-7
D gene: .

CDR3 DNA: TGTGCCAGCAGCACAACAGGGGGTGTAGATACGCAGTATTTT
CDR3 protein: CASSTTGGVDTQYF
clone size: .
V gene: TRBV7-2
J gene: TRBJ2-3
D gene: TRBD1

CDR3 DNA: TGTGCCAGCAGTTACCCACCCTTTGCGGGGGGGACCACAGATACGCAGTATTTT
CDR3 protein: CASSYPPFAGGTTDTQYF
clone size: many
V gene: TRBV6-5
J gene: TRBJ2-3
D gene: TRBD2

CDR3 DNA: TGTGCCAGCACCCTAACCGGGACAAGGGGCGGGGAGCTGTTTTTT
CDR3 protein: CASTLTGTRGGELFF
clone size: .
V gene: TRBV6-1
J gene: TRBJ2-2
D gene: .

CDR3 DNA: TGTGCCACCAGCAGAGATCGAGGACAGGGTAGAGAAAAACTGTTTTTT
CDR3 protein: CATSRDRGQGREKLFF
clone size: .
V gene: TRBV15
J gene: TRBJ1-4
D gene: TRBD1

CDR3 DNA: TGTGCCAGCAGCACGGACAACCAGCAGTTCTTC
CDR3 protein: CASSTDNQQFF
clone size: once
V gene: TRBV5-6
J gene: TRBJ2-1
D gene: .

CDR3 DNA: TGTGCCAGCACACAGACTAGCGGGGGGCGTAGGTCCTACAATGAGCAGTTCTTC
CDR3 protein: CASTQTSGGRRSYNEQFF
clone size: many
V gene: TRBV6-1
J gene: TRBJ2-1
D gene: TRBD2

CDR3 DNA: TGTGCCAGCTCACCAGCGGGGGACACTGAAGCTTTCTTT
CDR3 protein: CASSPAGDTEAFF
clone size: many
V gene: TRBV18
J gene: TRBJ1-1
D gene: .

CDR3 DNA: TGTGCCAGCAGTCCCGACCTTATGATGGGGTCTGGAAACACCATATATTTT
CDR3 protein: CASSPDLMMGSGNTIYF
clone size: .
V gene: TRBV27
J gene: TRBJ1-3
D gene: .

CDR3 DNA: TGTGCCAGCAGTTTAGGGACAGGGTTTTCATATGGCTACACCTTC
CDR3 protein: CASSLGTGFSYGYTF
clone size: few
V gene: TRBV28
J gene: TRBJ1-2
D gene: TRBD1

CDR3 DNA: TGTGCCAGCAGTGTATATAGACTAGCGGGCAGCACAGATACGCAGTATTTT
CDR3 protein: CASSVYRLAGSTDTQYF
clone size: many
V gene: TRBV6-1
J gene: TRBJ2-3
D gene: TRBD2

CDR3 DNA: TGTGCCAGCCGCGGACAGGGAATCGGTCAGCCCCAGCATTTT
CDR3 protein: CASRGQGIGQPQHF
clone size: .
V gene: TRBV2
J gene: TRBJ1-5
D gene: TRBD1

CDR3 DNA: TGTGCCAGCAGCTGGGACAGGAGTGTGGGGGAGCTGTTTTTT
CDR3 protein: CASSWDRSVGELFF
clone size: .
V gene: TRBV7-3
J gene: TRBJ2-2
D gene: TRBD1

CDR3 DNA: TGTGCCAGCAGTGAGGACCCCGGGCCTATGGGACAGCCCCAGCATTTT
CDR3 protein: CASSEDPGPMGQPQHF
clone size: many
V gene: TRBV2
J gene: TRBJ1-5
D gene: .